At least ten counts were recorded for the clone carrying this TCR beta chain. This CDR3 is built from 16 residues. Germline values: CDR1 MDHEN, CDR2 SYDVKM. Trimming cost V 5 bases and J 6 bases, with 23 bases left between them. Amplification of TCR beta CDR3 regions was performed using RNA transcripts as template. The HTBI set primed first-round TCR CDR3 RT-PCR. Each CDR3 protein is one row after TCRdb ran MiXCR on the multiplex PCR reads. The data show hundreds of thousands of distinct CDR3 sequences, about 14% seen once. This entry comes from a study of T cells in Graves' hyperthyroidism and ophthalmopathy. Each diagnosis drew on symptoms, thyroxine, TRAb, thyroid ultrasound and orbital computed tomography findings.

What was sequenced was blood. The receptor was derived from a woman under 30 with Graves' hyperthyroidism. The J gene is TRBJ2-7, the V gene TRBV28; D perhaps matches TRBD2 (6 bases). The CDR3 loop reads CASSPASTSRASEQYF. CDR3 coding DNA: TGTGCCAGCAGTCCTGCCTCAACTAGCCGGGCCTCCGAGCAGTACTTC.